The next 25 T cell receptor beta chains were all read from a single sample in a study of T cell responses to AZD1222 COVID-19 vaccine. TCRdb keeps only in-frame clones here, not all; method: immunoSEQ multiplex PCR. This repertoire shows over 75,000 clones, approximately 89% found once; its top ten account for 2% to 2.5%. The sequenced sample was peripheral blood, obtained on day 0 of AZD1222 vaccination. The receptor source for this set is an adult in good health.

This sequence joins TRBV29-1 and TRBJ2-7, with 10 positions matching TRBD1. This CDR3 contains 13 residues. Trimming cost V 4 bases and J 9 bases; bases outside gene matches: 9. CDR1 SQVTM and CDR2 ANQGSEA come from the germline V gene. This CDR3 reads CSVVGTGAIGQYF. Written as DNA, the CDR3 is TGCAGCGTTGTTGGGACAGGGGCCATCGGGCAGTACTTC.

In nucleotides, the CDR3 is TGTGCCAGCAGTGATCTGCAAAATGAGCAGTTCTTC. Its translation is CASSDLQNEQFF. The chain combines TRBV2 with TRBJ2-1; D not certain. V was cut by 3 bases and J by 7 bases, with 7 bases left in between. Germline loops: CDR1 SNHLY, CDR2 FYNNEI. There are 12 residues in the CDR3.

The table lists this clone with a count of one. CDR3 region: CASRLAGGKQETQYF. The DNA for the CDR3 is TGCGCCAGTAGACTAGCGGGGGGGAAACAAGAGACCCAGTACTTC. The chain has TRBV5-1 and TRBJ2-5, with TRBD2 identical over 14 bases. This CDR3 comprises 15 residues. The J segment lost 2 bases and the V segment lost 8 bases, leaving 5 bases of the junction unmatched. The germline V gene has CDR1 SGHRS and CDR2 YFSETQ.

The chain recombines TRBV6-5 with TRBJ2-2; 9 bases line up with TRBD1. The J segment lost 5 bases and the V segment lost 2 bases, leaving 6 bases of the junction unmatched. Germline CDR1 reads MNHEY; CDR2 reads SVGAGI. CDR3 length equals 16 residues. The CDR3 loop reads CASSYGGTGRTGELFF. For the CDR3, the DNA is TGTGCCAGCAGTTACGGTGGGACAGGGCGGACCGGGGAGCTGTTTTTT.

This sequence joins TRBV30 and TRBJ2-3; 11 positions match TRBD2. CDR1 GTSNPN and CDR2 SVGIG come from the germline V gene (reference sequence). V lost 2 bases and J lost 1; bases outside the gene matches: 5. The length of the CDR3 is 16 residues. The CDR3 here is CAWSLGGLAGTDTQYF. Here the CDR3 DNA reads TGTGCCTGGAGTCTCGGGGGACTAGCGGGCACAGATACGCAGTATTTT.

The count of this clone is one. CDR3 sequence reads: CASSHSQAGYTF. CDR3 nucleotides: TGTGCCAGCAGCCACTCTCAGGCTGGCTACACCTTC. This chain joins TRBV3-1 (or the pseudogene TRBV3-2) and TRBJ1-2; D is uncertain. Between the trimmed V and J ends, which lost 3 bases and 7 bases, there was a span of 9 bases. The CDR3 consists of 12 residues. In germline, CDR1 is LGHDT, CDR2 YNNKEL (reference sequence).

This clone was found a few times. The chain recombines TRBV29-1 with TRBJ1-1; the D gene is possibly TRBD1 (5 bases). The V end was cut by 1 base, the J end by 3 bases, with 18 bases between. The germline V gene encodes CDR1 SQVTM and CDR2 ANQGSEA. This CDR3 spans 16 amino acids. The CDR3 sequence: CSVEVEWDQRYTEAFF. CDR3 DNA: TGCAGCGTTGAAGTGGAGTGGGACCAGAGATACACTGAAGCTTTCTTT. The whole variable domain, filled in from reference TRBV29-1 and TRBJ1-1, reads SAVISQKPSRDICQRGTSLTIQCQVDSQVTMMFWYRQQPGQSLTLIATANQGSEATYESGFVIDKFPISRPNLTFSTLTVSNMSPEDSSIYLCSVEVEWDQRYTEAFFGQGTRLTVV.

The chain employs TRBV21-1 and TRBJ1-2. TRBV21-1 is a recognized pseudogene. CDR3 size: 11 residues. CDR3 bases: TGTGCCAGCAGCAAAGCCTATGGCTACACCTTC. It yields the protein CASSKAYGYTF.

The chain has TRBV27 and TRBJ1-5; unclear D gene. The CDR3 is 13 amino acids. Germline assignment: CDR1 MNHEY and CDR2 SMNVEV (reference sequence). Trimming left V 4 bases short and J 6 bases short, with 10 bases between. CDR3 DNA: TGTGCCAGCAGTTATGGTCTTGGTCAGCCCCAGCATTTT. Protein sequence: CASSYGLGQPQHF.

The V gene is TRBV19, the J gene TRBJ1-1; D is uncertain. Trimming left V 6 bases short and J 0 bases short, with 17 bases between. CDR3 size: 16 residues. Germline V CDR1 and CDR2: LNHDA, SQIVND (reference sequence). In DNA form, the CDR3 reads TGTGCCAGTAGAGACCCAGGAAAGACTATGAACACTGAAGCTTTCTTT. Translated: CASRDPGKTMNTEAFF.

V usage is TRBV4-1 and J usage is TRBJ1-2, with D possibly being TRBD1 (6 bases). Trimming pared 3 bases from V and 2 bases from J, leaving 19 bases between. Germline V lookup: CDR1 MGHRA, CDR2 YSYEKL. This CDR3 contains 17 residues. The CDR3, as DNA: TGCGCCAGCAGCCATCTCCTAGGGGGGCAGAGGAACTATGGCTACACCTTC. Encoded protein: CASSHLLGGQRNYGYTF.

This clone was observed once. The J gene is TRBJ2-7, the V gene TRBV5-1; the D gene is possibly TRBD2 (5 bases). Germline loops: CDR1 SGHRS, CDR2 YFSETQ. The CDR3 length is 14 residues. V lost 1 base and J lost 1, with 9 bases in between. The CDR3 DNA reads TGCGCCAGCAGCTTGCTAAGGGAGTCCTACGAGCAGTACTTC. It encodes CASSLLRESYEQYF.

This clone appeared a few times. This chain uses TRBV10-3 with TRBJ2-1; D ambiguous. Per germline, CDR1 ENHRY and CDR2 SYGVKD. Trimming removed 3 bases from V and 8 bases from J, with 14 bases in between. This CDR3 spans 14 amino acids. The CDR3 nucleotides read TGTGCCATCAGTGATCCGGGTCTCCAGGATGAGCAGTTCTTC. This codes for CAISDPGLQDEQFF.

This clone was recorded once. The rearrangement uses TRBV11-2 and TRBJ2-7; the D gene could be TRBD1 or TRBD2 (5 bases each). Germline V gives CDR1 SGHAT, CDR2 FQNNGV. CDR3 length: 14 amino acids. V lost 0 bases and J lost 3, with 9 bases in between. The CDR3 here is CASSLEGVIYEQYF. The CDR3 bases are TGTGCCAGCAGCTTAGAGGGGGTTATCTACGAGCAGTACTTC.

The rearrangement joins TRBV25-1 to TRBJ1-2; D gene uncertain. V was trimmed by 6 bases and J by 7 bases, leaving 12 bases between them. The length of the CDR3 is 12 residues. CDR1 is MGHDK and CDR2 is SYGVNS in the germline V gene. CDR3 region: CASRTGLSGYTF. CDR3 nucleotides: TGTGCCAGCAGAACGGGTCTCTCTGGCTACACCTTC.

This rearrangement joins TRBV5-1 to TRBJ2-7; tentatively, D is TRBD1 or TRBD2 (5 bases each). Germline V CDR1 and CDR2: SGHRS, YFSETQ. CDR3 length: 15 residues. V shed 0 bases and J shed 2 bases, with 12 bases lying between them. CDR3 bases: TGCGCCAGCAGCTTGGCGGGGCAGGGAACCTACGAGCAGTACTTC. Encoded protein: CASSLAGQGTYEQYF.

J is TRBJ2-7 and V is TRBV21-1; the table's D call, TRBD1, was not checked against the DNA. TRBV21-1 is a known pseudogene. The CDR3 spans 15 residues. The CDR3 sequence: CASSKSQGQTYEQYF. CDR3 nucleotides: TGTGCCAGCAGCAAAAGTCAAGGACAGACCTACGAGCAGTACTTC.

V and J are TRBV3-1 (or the pseudogene TRBV3-2) and TRBJ1-1, with a possible D match to TRBD1 (5 bases). With 4 bases removed from V and 8 bases from J, the gap between germline ends came to 11 bases. This CDR3 contains 12 residues. CDR1 is LGHDT, CDR2 YNNKEL, per germline (reference sequence). The CDR3 DNA sequence: TGTGCCAGCAGCCGGGGGGAGAAAGAAGCTTTCTTT. Protein: CASSRGEKEAFF.

This clone was detected a few times. The chain is built from TRBV5-4 and TRBJ2-7; D is perhaps TRBD1 (5 bases). Trimming pared 3 bases from V and 2 bases from J, leaving 15 bases between. The CDR3 sequence is 15 residues long. CDR1 SGHNT and CDR2 YYREEE come from the germline V gene (reference sequence). The CDR3: CASSSQGKGPYEQYF. The CDR3 coding sequence is TGTGCCAGCAGCTCTCAGGGCAAGGGTCCCTACGAGCAGTACTTC.

The CDR3 region has the DNA TGTGCCAGCGCAGGGACCGGGAGACAAGAGACCCAGTACTTC. Translation gives CASAGTGRQETQYF. V gene TRBV2 combines with J gene TRBJ2-5; D perhaps matches TRBD2 (6 bases). Germline V gives CDR1 SNHLY, CDR2 FYNNEI. The CDR3 is 14 residues long. Trimming stripped 8 bases from V and 2 bases from J, with 15 bases between.

The rearrangement links TRBV19 to TRBJ2-6; unclear D gene. Germline assignment: CDR1 LNHDA and CDR2 SQIVND (reference sequence). The CDR3 runs to 16 residues. V lost 4 bases to trimming and J lost 0 bases, with 10 bases between them. In DNA, the CDR3 is TGTGCCAGTAGTACCTATGGTAGCTCTGGGGCCAACGTCCTGACTTTC. Translating it yields CASSTYGSSGANVLTF.

The V and J genes are TRBV19 and TRBJ1-5; D is ambiguous. Germline CDR1 LNHDA, CDR2 SQIVND (reference sequence). Trimming shortened V by 1 base and J by 0 bases, and 13 bases separated the two germline ends. This CDR3 has 17 residues. CDR3 region: CASSIVTDSFSNQPQHF. CDR3 nucleotides: TGTGCCAGTAGTATAGTTACAGATTCCTTTAGCAATCAGCCCCAGCATTTT.

The count of this clone is one. J is TRBJ2-2 and V is TRBV5-4; D could derive from TRBD1 or TRBD2 (5 bases each). The CDR3 has 14 amino acids. Trimming removed 5 bases at V and 4 bases at J, with 12 bases between. CDR1 SGHNT and CDR2 YYREEE come from the germline V gene (reference sequence). CDR3 protein: CASRPVGATGELFF. Here the CDR3 DNA reads TGTGCCAGCAGGCCGGTCGGGGCCACCGGGGAGCTGTTTTTT.

The V call is TRBV7-2, the J call TRBJ2-2; 7 positions agree with TRBD2. Trimming at V came to 0 bases and at J to 1 base, leaving 2 bases not matched to a gene. Germline V gene data show CDR1 as SGHTA and CDR2 as FQGNSA. The CDR3 is made up of 16 amino acids. DNA for the CDR3: TGTGCCAGCAGCTTAGCAGCTAGCGGGAACACCGGGGAGCTGTTTTTT. Its translation is CASSLAASGNTGELFF.

This chain uses TRBV7-9 with TRBJ1-4; D might be TRBD1 (5 bases). Trimming left V 4 bases short and J 7 bases short, with 16 bases between. This CDR3 has 15 amino acids. The germline CDR1 and CDR2 sequences are SEHNR and FQNEAQ (reference sequence). CDR3 nucleotide sequence: TGTGCCAGCAGCTCTCCCGGGACGGTAGCTGAAAAACTGTTTTTT. Its protein product is CASSSPGTVAEKLFF.